The next 11 T cell receptor beta chains were all read from a single sample in a study of identical twins. TCRdb re-called the 5' RACE reads with MiXCR, one entry per CDR3 protein. The sample consists of about 520,000 distinct CDR3 sequences, approximately 22% of them appearing once. These same records also appear under a second study, on T cells expressing NK-cell markers.

Material: CD4+ T cells sorted from blood. Receptor source: a woman younger than 30 in good health.

This clonotype has a count of ten or more. In DNA, the CDR3 is TGCAGTGCTATGAGACAGACTAGCGGGAGGACGAGGGAGACCCAGTACTTC. Its protein product is CSAMRQTSGRTRETQYF. This chain joins TRBV20-1 and TRBJ2-5; 13 nucleotides match TRBD2. Germline V gives CDR1 DFQATT, CDR2 SNEGSKA (reference sequence). The J segment lost 5 bases and the V segment lost 4 bases, leaving 13 bases of the junction unmatched. This CDR3 spans 17 amino acids.

There are many counts of this clonotype. This rearrangement joins TRBV7-2 to TRBJ2-5; D gene uncertain. The germline gives CDR1 SGHTA, CDR2 FQGNSA. This CDR3 has 13 residues. Deletions cut 2 bases from V and 5 bases from J, with 9 bases between. The CDR3: CASSLPGGETQYF. The DNA for the CDR3 is TGTGCCAGCAGCTTACCCGGTGGGGAGACCCAGTACTTC.

This clonotype turned up a few times. The genes are TRBV12-3 or TRBV12-4 and TRBJ2-5; the match to TRBD2 covers 7 bases. Germline trimming cut 2 bases from V and 1 base from J; bases unmatched to any gene: 4. This CDR3 has 15 amino acids. The CDR3 nucleotides read TGTGCCAGCAGTTTACCAGCGGGATTCCAAGAGACCCAGTACTTC. This encodes CASSLPAGFQETQYF.

The rearrangement joins TRBV5-4 to TRBJ2-3, with unresolved D. This CDR3 comprises 14 residues. Germline V lookup: CDR1 SGHNT, CDR2 YYREEE (reference sequence). Trimming took off 0 bases at V and 4 bases at J, with 9 bases between the two ends. In nucleotides, the CDR3 is TGTGCCAGCAGCTTGGTTGATCCCGCAGATACGCAGTATTTT. As protein: CASSLVDPADTQYF.

This clonotype occurred a few times. V and J are TRBV20-1 and TRBJ2-1, with 9 bases identical to TRBD2. The CDR3 spans 14 residues. CDR1 and CDR2 (germline): DFQATT, SNEGSKA (reference sequence). Losses at the gene ends were 6 bases for V and 4 bases for J; bases not matched to a gene: 7. CDR3 sequence reads: CSAQALAGYNEQFF. For the CDR3, the DNA is TGCAGTGCGCAGGCCCTAGCGGGGTACAATGAGCAGTTCTTC.

This clonotype was seen repeatedly, ten times or more. This chain uses TRBV5-1 with TRBJ2-4, with 7 bases fitting TRBD2. J gave up 9 bases and V 2 bases, and 2 bases lay outside the gene matches. The CDR3 length is 12 residues. Looked up from germline, CDR1 is SGHRS and CDR2 is YFSETQ. CDR3 DNA sequence: TGCGCCAGCAGCTTCACGGGAGGCATTCAGTACTTC. Translated, it gives CASSFTGGIQYF. The full variable domain, rest sourced from reference TRBV5-1 and TRBJ2-4, is KAGVTQTPRYLIKTRGQQVTLSCSPISGHRSVSWYQQTPGQGLQFLFEYFSETQRNKGNFPGRFSGRQFSNSRSEMNVSTLELGDSALYLCASSFTGGIQYFGAGTRLSVL.

The J gene is TRBJ2-7, the V gene TRBV5-6, with TRBD1 as a possible D gene (6 bases). CDR3 length: 15 amino acids. Germline V gene sequence: CDR1 SGHDT, CDR2 YYEEEE. V lost 4 bases to trimming and J lost 8 bases, with 22 bases between them. The CDR3 region is CASSRGQWASTQQYF. The DNA of the CDR3 is TGTGCCAGCAGCAGAGGACAGTGGGCCTCTACGCAGCAGTACTTC.

This clonotype showed up just a few times. The chain has TRBV29-1 and TRBJ2-5; 10 bases are a match to TRBD1. This CDR3 has 13 residues. Trimming took 2 bases from V and 5 from J; bases not matched to a gene: 2. The germline gives CDR1 SQVTM, CDR2 ANQGSEA. The CDR3 protein is CSVEKGQGETQYF. The CDR3 bases are TGCAGCGTTGAAAAGGGACAGGGGGAGACCCAGTACTTC.

This clonotype was observed a handful of times. The gene calls are TRBV11-2 and TRBJ2-1; 8 bases agree with TRBD2. The CDR3 runs to 18 residues. Germline V gene data show CDR1 as SGHAT and CDR2 as FQNNGV. V lost 4 bases, J lost 3 bases, and 14 bases stayed unmatched. The CDR3 DNA follows: TGTGCCAGCAGCTCCCTTTACGGGGGGGCCAGGTTCTACAATGAGCAGTTCTTC. This codes for CASSSLYGGARFYNEQFF.

This clonotype was detected only a few times. The CDR3 nucleotides read TGTGCCAGCAGCTTAGCGGGACTAGCGGGAGCAAAGTCTTTACAAGAGACCCAGTACTTC. Translated, it gives CASSLAGLAGAKSLQETQYF. J is TRBJ2-5 and V is TRBV11-1; the match to TRBD2 covers 14 bases. Germline CDR1 reads SGHAT; CDR2 reads FQDESV (reference sequence). This CDR3 spans 20 amino acids. The V gene end was trimmed by 0 bases and the J gene end by 2 bases; junction bases not matched to a gene: 11.

This clonotype was counted a few times. The V gene is TRBV20-1, the J gene TRBJ2-5; D possibly corresponds to TRBD2 (5 bases). The CDR3 is 14 amino acids. CDR1 DFQATT and CDR2 SNEGSKA come from the germline V gene (reference sequence). Trimming cost V 1 base and J 5 bases, with 14 bases left between them. The CDR3 nucleotides read TGCAGTGCTAGAGTGGCCCTAGCTGCGGAGACCCAGTACTTC. Its protein is CSARVALAAETQYF.